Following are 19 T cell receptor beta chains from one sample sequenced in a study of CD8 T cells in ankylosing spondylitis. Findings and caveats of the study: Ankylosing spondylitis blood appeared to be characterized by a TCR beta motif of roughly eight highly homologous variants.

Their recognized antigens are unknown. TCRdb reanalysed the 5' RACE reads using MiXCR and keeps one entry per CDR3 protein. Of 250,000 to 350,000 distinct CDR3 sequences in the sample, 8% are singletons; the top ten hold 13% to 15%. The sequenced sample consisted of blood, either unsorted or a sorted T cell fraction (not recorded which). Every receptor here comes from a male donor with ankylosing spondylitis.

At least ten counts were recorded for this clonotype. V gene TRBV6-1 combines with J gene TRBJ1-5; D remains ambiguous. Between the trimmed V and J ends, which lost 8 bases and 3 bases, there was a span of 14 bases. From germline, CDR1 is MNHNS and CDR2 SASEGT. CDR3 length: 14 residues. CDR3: CASGSGIFNQPQHF. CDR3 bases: TGTGCCAGCGGATCGGGGATTTTCAATCAGCCCCAGCATTTT.

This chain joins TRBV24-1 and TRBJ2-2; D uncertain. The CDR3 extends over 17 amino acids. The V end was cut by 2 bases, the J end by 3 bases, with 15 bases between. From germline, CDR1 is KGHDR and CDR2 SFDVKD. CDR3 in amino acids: CATSDSYLTGYTGELFF. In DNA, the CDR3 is TGTGCCACCAGTGATTCCTATCTGACGGGTTACACCGGGGAGCTGTTTTTT.

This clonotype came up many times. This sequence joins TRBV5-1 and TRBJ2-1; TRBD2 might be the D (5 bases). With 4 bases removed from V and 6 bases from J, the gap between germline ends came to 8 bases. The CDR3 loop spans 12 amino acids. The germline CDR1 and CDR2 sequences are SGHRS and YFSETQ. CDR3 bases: TGCGCCAGCAGCAATGGAGGCAATGAGCAGTTCTTC. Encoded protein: CASSNGGNEQFF.

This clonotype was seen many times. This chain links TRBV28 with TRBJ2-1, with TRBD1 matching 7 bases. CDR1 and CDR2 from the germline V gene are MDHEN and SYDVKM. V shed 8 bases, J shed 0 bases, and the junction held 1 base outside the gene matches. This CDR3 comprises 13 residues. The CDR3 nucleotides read TGTGCCAGCTGGGACAGCTCCTACAATGAGCAGTTCTTC. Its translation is CASWDSSYNEQFF.

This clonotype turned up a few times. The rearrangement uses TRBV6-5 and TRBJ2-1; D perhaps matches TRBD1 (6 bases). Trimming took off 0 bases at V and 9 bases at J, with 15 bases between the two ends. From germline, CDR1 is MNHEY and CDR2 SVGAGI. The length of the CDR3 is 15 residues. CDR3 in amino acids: CASSYSGQGSGEQFF. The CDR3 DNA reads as TGTGCCAGCAGTTACTCCGGGCAGGGGTCCGGTGAGCAGTTCTTC.

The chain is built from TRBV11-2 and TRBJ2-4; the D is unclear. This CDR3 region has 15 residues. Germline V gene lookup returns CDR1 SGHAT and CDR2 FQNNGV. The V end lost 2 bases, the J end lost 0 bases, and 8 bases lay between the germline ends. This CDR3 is CASSLRPLAKNIQYF. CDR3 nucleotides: TGTGCCAGCAGCTTAAGGCCTCTAGCCAAAAACATTCAGTACTTC. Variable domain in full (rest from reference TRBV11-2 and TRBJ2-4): EAGVAQSPRYKIIEKRQSVAFWCNPISGHATLYWYQQILGQGPKLLIQFQNNGVVDDSQLPKDRFSAERLKGVDSTLKIQPAKLEDSAVYLCASSLRPLAKNIQYFGAGTRLSVL.

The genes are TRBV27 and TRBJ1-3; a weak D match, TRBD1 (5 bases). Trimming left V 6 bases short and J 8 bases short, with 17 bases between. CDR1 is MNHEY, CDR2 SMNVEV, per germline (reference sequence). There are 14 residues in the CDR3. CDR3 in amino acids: CASSPQLSGDTIYF. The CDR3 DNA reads TGTGCCAGCAGCCCACAGCTATCGGGGGACACCATATATTTT.

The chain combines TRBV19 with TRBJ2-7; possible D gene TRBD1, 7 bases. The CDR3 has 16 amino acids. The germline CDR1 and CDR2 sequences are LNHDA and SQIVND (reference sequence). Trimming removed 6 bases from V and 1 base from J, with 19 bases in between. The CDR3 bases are TGTGCCAGTAGGACGGGGGACAGCGGTCTTTCCTACGAGCAGTACTTC. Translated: CASRTGDSGLSYEQYF.

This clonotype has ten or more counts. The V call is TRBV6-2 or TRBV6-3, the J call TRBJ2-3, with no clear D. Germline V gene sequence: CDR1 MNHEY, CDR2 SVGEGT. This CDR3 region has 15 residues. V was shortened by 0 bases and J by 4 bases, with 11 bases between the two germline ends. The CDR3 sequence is CASSYSRYPADTQYF. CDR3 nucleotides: TGTGCCAGCAGTTACTCTCGCTACCCGGCAGATACGCAGTATTTT.

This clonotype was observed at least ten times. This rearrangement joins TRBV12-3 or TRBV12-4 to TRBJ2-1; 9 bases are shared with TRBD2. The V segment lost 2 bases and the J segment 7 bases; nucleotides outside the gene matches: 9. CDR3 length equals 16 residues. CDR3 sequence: CASSLIAGGRGNEQFF. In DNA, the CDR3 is TGTGCCAGCAGTTTAATTGCGGGAGGGCGGGGTAATGAGCAGTTCTTC.

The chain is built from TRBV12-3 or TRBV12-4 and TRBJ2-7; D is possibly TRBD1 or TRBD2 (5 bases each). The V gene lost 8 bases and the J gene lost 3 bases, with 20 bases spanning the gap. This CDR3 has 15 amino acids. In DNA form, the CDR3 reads TGTGCCAGCTCATTAAGGGGCGATGGGGGCTACGAGCAGTACTTC. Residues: CASSLRGDGGYEQYF.

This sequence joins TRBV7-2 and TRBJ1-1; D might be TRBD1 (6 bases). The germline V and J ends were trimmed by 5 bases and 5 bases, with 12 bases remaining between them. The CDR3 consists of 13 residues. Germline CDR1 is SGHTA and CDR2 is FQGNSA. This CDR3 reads CASSGTQGTEAFF. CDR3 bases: TGTGCCAGCAGCGGGACACAGGGAACTGAAGCTTTCTTT.

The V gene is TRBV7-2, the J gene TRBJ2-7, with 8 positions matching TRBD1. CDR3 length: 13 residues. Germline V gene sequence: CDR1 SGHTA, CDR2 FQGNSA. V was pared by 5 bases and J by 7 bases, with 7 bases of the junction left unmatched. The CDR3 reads CASSLDRAGEQYF. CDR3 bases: TGTGCCAGCAGCCTGGACAGGGCGGGGGAGCAGTACTTC.

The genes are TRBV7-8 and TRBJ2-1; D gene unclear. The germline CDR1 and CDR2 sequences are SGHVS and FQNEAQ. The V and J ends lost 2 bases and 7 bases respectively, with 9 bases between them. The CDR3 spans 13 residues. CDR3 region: CASSLRARNEQFF. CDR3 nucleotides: TGTGCCAGCAGCTTACGAGCACGGAATGAGCAGTTCTTC.

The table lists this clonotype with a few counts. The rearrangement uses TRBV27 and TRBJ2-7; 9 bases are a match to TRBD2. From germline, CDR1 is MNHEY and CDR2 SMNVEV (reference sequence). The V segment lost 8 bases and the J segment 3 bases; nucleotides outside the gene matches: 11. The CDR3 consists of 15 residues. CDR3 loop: CASGLRASGIYEQYF. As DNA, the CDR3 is TGTGCCAGCGGACTCCGGGCTAGCGGGATCTACGAGCAGTACTTC.

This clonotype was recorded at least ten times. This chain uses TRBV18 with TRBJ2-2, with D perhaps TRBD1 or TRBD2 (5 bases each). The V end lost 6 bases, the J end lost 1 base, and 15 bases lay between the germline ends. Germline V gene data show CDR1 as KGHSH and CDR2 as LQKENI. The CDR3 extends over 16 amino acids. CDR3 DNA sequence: TGTGCCAGCTCGGTGTCGGGGACGATGAACACCGGGGAGCTGTTTTTT. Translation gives CASSVSGTMNTGELFF.

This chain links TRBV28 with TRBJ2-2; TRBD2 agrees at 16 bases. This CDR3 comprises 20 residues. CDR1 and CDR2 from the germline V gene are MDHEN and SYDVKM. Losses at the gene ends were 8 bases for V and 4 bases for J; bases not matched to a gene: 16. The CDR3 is CASGSPGLAGGKTITGELFF. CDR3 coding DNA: TGTGCCAGCGGGTCCCCGGGACTAGCGGGAGGGAAAACGATCACCGGGGAGCTGTTTTTT.

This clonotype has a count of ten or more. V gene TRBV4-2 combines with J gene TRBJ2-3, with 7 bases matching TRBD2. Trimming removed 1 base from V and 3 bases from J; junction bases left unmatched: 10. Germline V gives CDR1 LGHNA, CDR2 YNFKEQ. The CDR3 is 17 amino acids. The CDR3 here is CASSQASSGRGTDTQYF. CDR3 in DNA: TGTGCCAGCAGCCAAGCCAGTAGCGGGCGTGGGACAGATACGCAGTATTTT.

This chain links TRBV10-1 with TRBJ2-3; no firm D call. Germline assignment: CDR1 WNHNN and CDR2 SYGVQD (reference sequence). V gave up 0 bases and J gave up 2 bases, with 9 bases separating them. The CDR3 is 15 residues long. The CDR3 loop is CASSESSGLTDTQYF. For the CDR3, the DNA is TGCGCCAGCAGTGAGTCCAGTGGTCTCACAGATACGCAGTATTTT.